This T cell receptor beta chain comes out of a study of early T cells in non-severe SARS-CoV-2 infection. Unmatched junction bases numbered 13, after V lost 6 bases and J lost 4 bases. Germline CDR1 and CDR2: MDHEN and SYDVKM. This CDR3 is 16 amino acids long. In the case of this clonotype: The antigen remains undetermined.

The library protocol tagged individual cDNA molecules with unique molecular identifiers. One entry per CDR3 protein results from TCRdb running MiXCR on the 5' RACE reads. The sample holds around 45,000 distinct CDR3 sequences, 6% to 8.5% seen once. Study-wide results and caveats: Private and CD4 specificities were missed by VDJdb matching, skewed to anti-spike CD8.

The rearrangement joins TRBV28 to TRBJ2-3, with 7 positions matching TRBD2. The TCR sequence derives from an adult who was a healthcare worker with PCR-confirmed SARS-CoV-2 infection or an uninfected control (not recorded which). The material sequenced was whole blood. In DNA, the CDR3 is TGTGCCAGCAGCCCCCCCCACGCGGGGGTGCCAGATACGCAGTATTTT. This encodes CASSPPHAGVPDTQYF. Filled out from reference TRBV28 and TRBJ2-3, the complete variable domain reads DVKVTQSSRYLVKRTGEKVFLECVQDMDHENMFWYRQDPGLGLRLIYFSYDVKMKEKGDIPEGYSVSREKKERFSLILESASTNQTSMYLCASSPPHAGVPDTQYFGPGTRLTVL.